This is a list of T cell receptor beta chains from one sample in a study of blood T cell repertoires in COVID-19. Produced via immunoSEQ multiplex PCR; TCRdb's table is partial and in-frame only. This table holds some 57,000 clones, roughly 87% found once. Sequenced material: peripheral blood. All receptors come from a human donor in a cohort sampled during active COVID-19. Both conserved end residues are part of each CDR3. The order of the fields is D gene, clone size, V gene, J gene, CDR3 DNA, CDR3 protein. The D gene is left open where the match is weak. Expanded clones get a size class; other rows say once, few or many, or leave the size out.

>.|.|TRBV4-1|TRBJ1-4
TGCGCCAGCAGCCAAGCTGCGGCCAACTTTGAAAAACTGTTTTTT
CASSQAAANFEKLFF
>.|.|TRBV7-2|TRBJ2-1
TGTGCCAGCAGCCCCCTGGGAGTTGACAATGAGCAGTTCTTC
CASSPLGVDNEQFF
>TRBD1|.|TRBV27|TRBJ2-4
TGTGCCAGCAGTCCACATACAGGGGACCAAAACATTCAGTACTTC
CASSPHTGDQNIQYF
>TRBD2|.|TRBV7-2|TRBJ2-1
TGTGCCAGCAGCCTTAGCGGGGCCAGCTCCTACAATGAGCAGTTCTTC
CASSLSGASSYNEQFF
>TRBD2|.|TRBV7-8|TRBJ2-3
TGTGCCAGCAGCTTACAGCCCAGCGGGATGAGCACAGATACGCAGTATTTT
CASSLQPSGMSTDTQYF
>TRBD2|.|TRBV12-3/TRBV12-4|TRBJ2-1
TGTGCCAGCAGTTTGGTAGCGGGAAGTGAGCAGTTCTTC
CASSLVAGSEQFF
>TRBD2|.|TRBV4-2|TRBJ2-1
TGTGCCAGCAGCCCCGGGACTAGCGGTTACAATGAGCAGTTCTTC
CASSPGTSGYNEQFF
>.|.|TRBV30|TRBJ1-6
TGTGCCTGGAGGGTGGGCGGATGGGGCTCACCCCTCCACTTT
CAWRVGGWGSPLHF
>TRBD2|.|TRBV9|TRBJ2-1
TGTGCCAGCAGCGACGAGGGGAGGCGGGAGAATGAGCAGTTCTTC
CASSDEGRRENEQFF
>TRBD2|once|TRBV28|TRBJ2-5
TGTGCCAGCAGTTTATCGGGGGCTAGCGGGAGTCGGGAGACCCAGTACTTC
CASSLSGASGSRETQYF
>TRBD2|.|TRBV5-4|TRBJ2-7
TGTGCCAGCAGTAGGGGAGCGGGAGGCCTCTCAAACTACGAGCAGTACTTC
CASSRGAGGLSNYEQYF
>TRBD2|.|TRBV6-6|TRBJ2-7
TGTGCCAGCAGTTACTCAGGGACTAGCGAGCATTACTTC
CASSYSGTSEHYF
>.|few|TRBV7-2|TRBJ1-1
TGTGCCAGCAGCTTAGGAGTAGGCAGGGCCAACACTGAAGCTTTCTTT
CASSLGVGRANTEAFF
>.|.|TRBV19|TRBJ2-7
TGTGCCAGTAGTATTATAGGCCGGGGAACCTACGAGCAGTACTTC
CASSIIGRGTYEQYF
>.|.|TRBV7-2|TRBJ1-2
TGTGCCAGCAGCTTTGAACTCCGCGACTACACCTTC
CASSFELRDYTF
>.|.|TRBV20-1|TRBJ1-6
TGCAGTGCTAGTGGCAGGCATTATAATTCACCCCTCCACTTT
CSASGRHYNSPLHF
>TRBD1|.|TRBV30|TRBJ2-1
TGTGCCTGGTTCAGGGGGTCAGGGTCCGGGACCTCACAGTTCTTC
CAWFRGSGSGTSQFF
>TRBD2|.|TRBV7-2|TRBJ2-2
TGTGCCAGCAGCCAGACTAGCGTGAACACCGGGGAGCTGTTTTTT
CASSQTSVNTGELFF
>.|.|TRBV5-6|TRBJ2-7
TGTGCCAGCAGCTTCCTGGGCGAATTGGACTCCTACGAGCAGTACTTC
CASSFLGELDSYEQYF
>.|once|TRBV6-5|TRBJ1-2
TGTGCCAGCAGTTACGCAGGATACGCGTATGGCTACACCTTC
CASSYAGYAYGYTF
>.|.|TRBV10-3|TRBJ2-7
TGTGCCATCAGTGAGTCCGAAGGGTCAGGCGGGTACGAGCAGTACTTC
CAISESEGSGGYEQYF
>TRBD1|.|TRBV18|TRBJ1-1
TGTGCCAGCTCACTATCGGGACAGGTGAACACTGAAGCTTTCTTT
CASSLSGQVNTEAFF
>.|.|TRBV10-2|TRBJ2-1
TGCGCCAGCCATACTCAGGGCCTAGAGCAGTTCTTC
CASHTQGLEQFF
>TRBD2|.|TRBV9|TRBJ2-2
TGTGCCAGCAGCGTGGGGACTAGCGGAGTGAGAACGAACACCGGGGAGCTGTTTTTT
CASSVGTSGVRTNTGELFF
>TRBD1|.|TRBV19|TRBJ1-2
TGTGCCAGTAGTCCCGGGACAGGGCGGGCGGATGATGGCTACACCTTC
CASSPGTGRADDGYTF
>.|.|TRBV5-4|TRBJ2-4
TGTGCCAGCAGCTTGGGACAAGACATTCAGTACTTC
CASSLGQDIQYF
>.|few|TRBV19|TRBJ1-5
TGTGCCAGTAGTATGATCGGCAGGGATACTCAGCCCCAGCATTTT
CASSMIGRDTQPQHF
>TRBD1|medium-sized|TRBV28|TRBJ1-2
TGTGCCAGCAGTTTGACAGGGGCCTATGGCTACACCTTC
CASSLTGAYGYTF
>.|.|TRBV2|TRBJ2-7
TGTGCCAGCACAGTCCTTACCTACGAGCAGTACTTC
CASTVLTYEQYF
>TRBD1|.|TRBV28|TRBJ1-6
TGTGCCAGCAGCTACGACAGGGGTTATAATTCACCCCTCCACTTT
CASSYDRGYNSPLHF
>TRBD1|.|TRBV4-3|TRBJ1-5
TGCGCCAGCAGCCAACAGGGGGGGCCCCAGCATTTT
CASSQQGGPQHF
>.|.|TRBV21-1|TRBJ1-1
TGTGCCAGCAGAAACAGGGGTCCGCACACTGAAGCTTTCTTT
CASRNRGPHTEAFF
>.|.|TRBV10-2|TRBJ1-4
TGCGCCAGCAGTGTTTCCAGGGGAAATGAAAAACTGTTTTTT
CASSVSRGNEKLFF
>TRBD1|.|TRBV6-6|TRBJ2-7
TGTGCCAGCAGTCGGGACAGAGACTACGAGCAGTACTTC
CASSRDRDYEQYF
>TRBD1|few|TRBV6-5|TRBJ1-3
TGTGCCAGCAGCTACGGGACAGGAGGAAACACCATATATTTT
CASSYGTGGNTIYF
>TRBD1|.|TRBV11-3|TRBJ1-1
TGTGCCAGCAGCGGACAGGGGGCCGGCACTGAAGCTTTCTTT
CASSGQGAGTEAFF
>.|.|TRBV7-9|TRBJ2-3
TGTGCCAGCAGTTTAATTAGCGGAGATACGCAGTATTTT
CASSLISGDTQYF
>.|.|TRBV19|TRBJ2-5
TGTGCCAGTAGTATCTGGCCAGGCCAAGAGACCCAGTACTTC
CASSIWPGQETQYF
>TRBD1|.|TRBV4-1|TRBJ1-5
TGCGCCAGCAGAGGACAGGGAGGTCCTCATCAGCCCCAGCATTTT
CASRGQGGPHQPQHF
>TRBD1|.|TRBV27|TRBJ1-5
TGTGCCAGCAGTTCAGGACAGGGTTTTCAGCCCCAGCATTTT
CASSSGQGFQPQHF
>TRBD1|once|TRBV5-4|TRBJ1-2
TGTGCCAGCAGCTTAGGTGTAGGACAGGGGAACTATGGCTACACCTTC
CASSLGVGQGNYGYTF
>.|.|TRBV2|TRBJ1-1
TGTGCCAGCAGTGTACTCAGGGGAATTAACACTGAAGCTTTCTTT
CASSVLRGINTEAFF
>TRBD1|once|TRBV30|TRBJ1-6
TGTGCCTGGAGCGTGGGTCAGGGGGCGAATTATAATTCACCCCTCCACTTT
CAWSVGQGANYNSPLHF
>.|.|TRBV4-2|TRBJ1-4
TGTGCCAGCAGCCGACAGGAGATCAATGAAAAACTGTTTTTT
CASSRQEINEKLFF
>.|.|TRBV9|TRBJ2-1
TGTGCCAGCAGCGTCGATACTAGCCCCGTAGGCTACAATGAGCAGTTCTTC
CASSVDTSPVGYNEQFF
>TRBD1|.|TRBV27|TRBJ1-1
TGTGCCAGCAGTTCGAGGGACAGGGATGAAGCTTTCTTT
CASSSRDRDEAFF
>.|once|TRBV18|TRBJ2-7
TGTGCCAGCTCACTCCAGGACTCCTACGAGCAGTACTTC
CASSLQDSYEQYF
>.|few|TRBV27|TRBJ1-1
TGTGCCAGCAGTCTATATATGAACACTGAAGCTTTCTTT
CASSLYMNTEAFF
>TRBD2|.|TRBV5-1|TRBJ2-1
TGCGCCAGCAGCTTGGCTGGTAGCGGGAACGGTGAGCAGTTCTTC
CASSLAGSGNGEQFF
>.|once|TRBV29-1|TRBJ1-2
TGCAGCGTCGGTGTACCGAGTATCGGTGGCTACACCTTC
CSVGVPSIGGYTF
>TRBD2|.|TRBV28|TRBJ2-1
TGTGCCAGCAGCAACCCCGGGCTAGCGGGTTACAATGAGCAGTTCTTC
CASSNPGLAGYNEQFF
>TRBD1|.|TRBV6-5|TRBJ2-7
TGTGCCAGCAGCGCGGACAGGGACGTGTACGAGCAGTACTTC
CASSADRDVYEQYF
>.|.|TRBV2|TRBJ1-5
TGTGCCAGCAGTGAGGGACAAGTTAATCAGCCCCAGCATTTT
CASSEGQVNQPQHF
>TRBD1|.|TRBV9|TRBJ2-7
TGTGCCAGCAGCGCCGATCCGGGACAGGGTAAGGACGAGCAGTACTTC
CASSADPGQGKDEQYF